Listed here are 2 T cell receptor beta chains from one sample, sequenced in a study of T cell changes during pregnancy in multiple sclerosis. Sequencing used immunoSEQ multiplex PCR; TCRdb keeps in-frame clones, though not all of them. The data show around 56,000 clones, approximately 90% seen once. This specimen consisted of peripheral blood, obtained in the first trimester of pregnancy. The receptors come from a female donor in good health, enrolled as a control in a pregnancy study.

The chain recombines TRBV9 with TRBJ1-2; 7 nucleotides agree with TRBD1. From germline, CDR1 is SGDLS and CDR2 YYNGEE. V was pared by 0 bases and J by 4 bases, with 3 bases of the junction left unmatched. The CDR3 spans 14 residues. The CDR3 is CASSVVAGGYGYTF. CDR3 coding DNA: TGTGCCAGCAGCGTAGTCGCAGGGGGCTATGGCTACACCTTC.

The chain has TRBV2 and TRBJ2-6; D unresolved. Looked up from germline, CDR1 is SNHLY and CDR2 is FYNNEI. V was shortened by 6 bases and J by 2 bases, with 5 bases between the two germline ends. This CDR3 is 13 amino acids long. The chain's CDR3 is CASSVTGANVLTF. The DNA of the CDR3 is TGTGCCAGCAGCGTTACTGGGGCCAACGTCCTGACTTTC.